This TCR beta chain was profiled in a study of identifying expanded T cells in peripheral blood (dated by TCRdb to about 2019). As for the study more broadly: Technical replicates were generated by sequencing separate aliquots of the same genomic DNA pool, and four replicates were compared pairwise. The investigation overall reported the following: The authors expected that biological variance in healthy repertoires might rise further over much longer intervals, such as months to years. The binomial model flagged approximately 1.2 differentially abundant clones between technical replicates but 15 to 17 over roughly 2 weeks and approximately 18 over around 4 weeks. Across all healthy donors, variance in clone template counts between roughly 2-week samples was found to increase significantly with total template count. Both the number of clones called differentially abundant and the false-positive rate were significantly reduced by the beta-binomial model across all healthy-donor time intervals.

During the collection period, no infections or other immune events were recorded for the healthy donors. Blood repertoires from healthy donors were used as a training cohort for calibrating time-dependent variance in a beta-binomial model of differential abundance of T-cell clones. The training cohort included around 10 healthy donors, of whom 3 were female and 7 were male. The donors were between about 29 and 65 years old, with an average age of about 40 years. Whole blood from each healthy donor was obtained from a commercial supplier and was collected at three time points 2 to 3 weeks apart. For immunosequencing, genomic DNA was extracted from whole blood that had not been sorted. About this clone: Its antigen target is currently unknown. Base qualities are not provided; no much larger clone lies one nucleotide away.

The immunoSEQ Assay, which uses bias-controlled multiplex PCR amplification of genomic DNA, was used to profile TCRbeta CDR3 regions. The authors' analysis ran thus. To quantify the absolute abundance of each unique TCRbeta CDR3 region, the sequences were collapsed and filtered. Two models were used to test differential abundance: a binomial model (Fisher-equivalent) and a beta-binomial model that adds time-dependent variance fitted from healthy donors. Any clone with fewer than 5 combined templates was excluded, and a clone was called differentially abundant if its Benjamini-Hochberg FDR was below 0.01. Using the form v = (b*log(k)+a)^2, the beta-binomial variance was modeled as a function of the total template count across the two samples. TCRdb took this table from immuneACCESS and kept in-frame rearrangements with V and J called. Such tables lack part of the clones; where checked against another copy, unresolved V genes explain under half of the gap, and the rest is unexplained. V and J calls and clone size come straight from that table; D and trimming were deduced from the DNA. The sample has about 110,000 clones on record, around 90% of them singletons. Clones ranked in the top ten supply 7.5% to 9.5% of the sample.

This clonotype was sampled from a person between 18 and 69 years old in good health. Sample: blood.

The CDR3 protein: CASSLGGQGTYGYTF. The DNA reads TGCGCCAGCAGCTTGGGAGGACAGGGTACTTATGGCTACACCTTC. The V gene is TRBV5-1 and the J gene is TRBJ1-2; TRBD1 fits 8 bases in the junction. Trimming leaves V shorter by 0 bases and J shorter by 5 bases, with the junction holding 6 bases beyond the gene matches. From the cysteine through the phenylalanine, the CDR3 covers 15 amino acids. Here the CDR3 DNA is all that survives: 45 bases in frame from base 1. The germline V gene encodes CDR1 SGHRS and CDR2 YFSETQ.